The 9 T cell receptor beta chains reported below all come from one sample, sequenced in a study of cytomegalovirus exposure and HLA in healthy donors. PCR employed 60 Vbeta and 13 Jbeta primers. TCRdb's table, derived via immunoSEQ multiplex PCR, lists solely in-frame clones and lacks some. The data show over 150,000 clones, about four fifths seen once. Sequences were obtained from PBMCs. The receptors were sampled from a male donor in good health and CMV-seronegative.

The chain has TRBV19 and TRBJ1-1, with 7 bases fitting TRBD1. This CDR3 comprises 15 residues. V trimming: 8 bases; J trimming: 4 bases; junction bases outside the gene matches: 13. Germline CDR1 LNHDA, CDR2 SQIVND (reference sequence). Here the CDR3 reads CASSSQFQGGTEAFF. The CDR3 coding sequence is TGTGCCAGTTCCAGCCAATTCCAGGGGGGCACTGAAGCTTTCTTT.

This clone has a single count. The chain employs TRBV27 and TRBJ1-5, with D possibly TRBD1 on 5 matching bases. With 5 bases removed from V and 4 bases from J, the gap between germline ends came to 12 bases. CDR3 size: 14 residues. In germline, CDR1 is MNHEY, CDR2 SMNVEV (reference sequence). DNA for the CDR3: TGTGCCAGCAGTGCGGGACTTCTTAATCAGCCCCAGCATTTT. This codes for CASSAGLLNQPQHF.

About this clone: The sample carries other DNA sequences with the same CDR3. The chain links TRBV6-6 to TRBJ1-2; 7 nucleotides align to TRBD1. V lost 0 bases and J lost 5; bases outside the gene matches: 3. Germline CDR1 MNHNY, CDR2 SVGAGI (reference sequence). The CDR3 runs to 14 residues. Written as DNA, the CDR3 is TGTGCCAGCAGTTACTCGTCGACAGGGTATGGCTACACCTTC. Its protein is CASSYSSTGYGYTF.

The J gene is TRBJ2-1, the V gene TRBV30, with TRBD2 identical over 8 bases. The CDR3 is 13 amino acids. V shed 8 bases, J shed 3 bases, and the junction held 6 bases outside the gene matches. Per germline, CDR1 GTSNPN and CDR2 SVGIG (reference sequence). As DNA, the CDR3 is TGTGCCGGAACCGGGACTAGCTACAATGAGCAGTTCTTC. Amino acid sequence: CAGTGTSYNEQFF.

V usage is TRBV6-1 and J usage is TRBJ1-4, with TRBD1 identical over 9 bases. V lost 6 bases, J lost 14 bases, and 10 bases stayed unmatched. Germline V gene data show CDR1 as MNHNS and CDR2 as SASEGT. CDR3 length: 13 residues. The CDR3 nucleotides are TGTGCCAGCAGGGTACCAACAGGGGGCAAGCTGTTTTTT. Protein sequence: CASRVPTGGKLFF.

J is TRBJ2-1 and V is TRBV7-2, with TRBD2 matching 9 bases. V lost 4 bases to trimming and J lost 10 bases; unmatched junction nucleotides: 8. Germline-derived CDR1 and CDR2 are SGHTA and FQGNSA. This CDR3 spans 14 amino acids. This CDR3 is CASSSRALAGEQFF. The CDR3 nucleotides read TGTGCCAGCAGCTCTAGGGCCCTAGCGGGAGAGCAGTTCTTC.

The DNA of the CDR3 is TGTGCCAGCAGTGAACTCAATCAGCCCCAGCATTTT. Amino acids: CASSELNQPQHF. The chain employs TRBV25-1 and TRBJ1-5; no clear D. The CDR3 loop spans 12 amino acids. Germline CDR1 MGHDK, CDR2 SYGVNS. Trimming took off 2 bases at V and 3 bases at J, with 2 bases between the two ends.

This chain joins TRBV4-3 and TRBJ2-3; tentatively, D is TRBD2 (6 bases). The CDR3 sequence is 15 residues long. From germline, CDR1 is LGHNA and CDR2 YSLEER. Trimming took 4 bases from V and 2 from J, leaving 13 bases between them. CDR3 coding DNA: TGCGCCAGCAGCCTGACTTCTAGCGACACAGATACGCAGTATTTT. It yields the protein CASSLTSSDTDTQYF.

CDR3 in amino acids: CAWSARGLWYTF. The CDR3 DNA reads as TGTGCCTGGAGTGCCAGGGGCCTTTGGTACACCTTC. The chain links TRBV30 to TRBJ1-2; maybe TRBD1 (6 bases). Germline V gene sequence: CDR1 GTSNPN, CDR2 SVGIG (reference sequence). The CDR3 contains 12 residues. Trimming took off 1 base at V and 11 bases at J, with 14 bases between the two ends. Combining the CDR3 with reference TRBV30 and TRBJ1-2 gives the whole variable domain SQTIHQWPATLVQPVGSPLSLECTVEGTSNPNLYWYRQAAGRGLQLLFYSVGIGQISSEVPQNLSASRPQDRQFILSSKKLLLSDSGFYLCAWSARGLWYTFGSGTRLTVV.